This entry lists 14 T cell receptor beta chains sequenced from one sample in a study of T cells in women clearing cervical HPV infection. Assay: immunoSEQ multiplex PCR; the TCRdb copy retains only in-frame clones and omits some. The sample includes more than 20,000 clones. The sequenced sample consisted of blood buffy coat. The receptors were gathered from a woman aged 18-70 years with a cervical HPV16 infection that either progressed to CIN3+ or cleared (not recorded which).

Notes on this clone: The CDR3 goes on 3 residues after the read ends, and that part is filled in from the germline J gene. The V call is TRBV5-6, the J call TRBJ1-2; 7 nucleotides match TRBD1. The CDR3 runs 15 residues. V shed 2 bases, J shed 5 bases, and the junction held 9 bases outside the gene matches. Germline V CDR1 and CDR2: SGHDT, YYEEEE. The CDR3 region is CASSFRQGVGYGYTF. CDR3 bases read: TGTGCCAGCAGCTTTCGACAGGGCGTGGGGTATGGC.

Note on this clone: The CDR3 goes on 3 residues after the read ends, and that part is filled in from the germline J gene. The rearrangement uses TRBV18 and TRBJ1-4, with D maybe TRBD1 (6 bases). The CDR3 has 18 amino acids. V lost 2 bases, J lost 0 bases, and 16 bases lay in between. Germline CDR1 KGHSH, CDR2 LQKENI. CDR3 bases read: TGTGCCAGCTCACCAGGGGCAGGGGAGGAGGCAACTAATGAAAAA. This translates into CASSPGAGEEATNEK. The full CDR3 protein is CASSPGAGEEATNEKLFF.

Comments on this clone: The read terminates 3 residues before the CDR3 end, so the remaining end is supplied by the germline J gene. This sequence joins TRBV7-9 and TRBJ2-7; 7 positions agree with TRBD2. The CDR3 runs 11 residues. Trimming cost V 5 bases and J 5 bases; bases outside gene matches: 0. CDR1 is SEHNR, CDR2 FQNEAQ, per germline (reference sequence). CDR3 loop: CASSAGDEQYF. The covered CDR3 bases are TGTGCCAGCAGCGCGGGGGACGAG.

As for this clone: The CDR3 extends 3 residues past the end of the read, so its final part is completed from the germline J gene. The V gene is TRBV7-9, the J gene TRBJ1-6; unclear D gene. The V end lost 0 bases, the J end lost 9 bases, and 6 bases lay between the germline ends. CDR3 size: 13 residues. CDR1 is SEHNR and CDR2 is FQNEAQ in the germline V gene (reference sequence). Here the CDR3 reads CASSLATGSPLHF. Incomplete CDR3 DNA: TGTGCCAGCAGCTTAGCTACGGGTTCACCC.

Comments on this clone: The DNA ends 3 residues before the CDR3 does, and the rest of the CDR3 is filled in from the germline J gene. Other DNA sequences in this sample translate to the same CDR3. The rearrangement links TRBV18 to TRBJ2-5, with 8 bases matching TRBD1. The CDR3 covers 17 residues. The junction had 12 bases not matched to a gene; V was cut back by 4 bases and J by 2 bases. Germline V lookup: CDR1 KGHSH, CDR2 LQKENI. The CDR3 loop is CASSRPPRDRPQETQYF. Incomplete CDR3 DNA: TGTGCCAGCTCACGTCCCCCCCGGGACAGGCCGCAAGAGACC.

Regarding this clone: The read gets to within 3 residues of the CDR3 end, and the germline J gene fills in the rest. J is TRBJ1-2 and V is TRBV19, with a weak D call TRBD1 (5 bases). Germline V gene data show CDR1 as LNHDA and CDR2 as SQIVND (reference sequence). The CDR3 has 14 amino acids. This CDR3 reads CASSRQRGTYDYTF. CDR3 DNA (partial): TGTGCCAGTAGTCGTCAGCGGGGGACCTACGAC.

Note on this clone: The CDR3 goes on 3 residues after the read ends, and that part is filled in from the germline J gene. V usage is TRBV19 and J usage is TRBJ2-2; 7 nucleotides align to TRBD2. The CDR3 totals 14 residues. J was trimmed by 3 bases and V by 3 bases; bases with no gene match: 1. The germline V gene encodes CDR1 LNHDA and CDR2 SQIVND (reference sequence). The sequenced CDR3 bases are TGTGCCAGTAGTATCGGGGGGTACACCGGGGAG. It is translated as CASSIGGYTGE. The CDR3 as a whole reads CASSIGGYTGELFF.

Worth noting for this clone: The read stops 3 residues short of the end of the CDR3; the missing end is completed from the germline J gene. The chain is built from TRBV20-1 and TRBJ1-1; no clear D. This CDR3 spans 11 amino acids. In germline, CDR1 is DFQATT, CDR2 SNEGSKA (reference sequence). The V end was cut by 1 base, the J end by 5 bases, with 5 bases between. The covered CDR3 bases are TGCAGTGCTAGAGCGACTACTGAA. Translation: CSARATTE. The CDR3 in full is CSARATTEAFF.

As concerns this clone: The sequenced fragment ends 3 residues before the CDR3 boundary, so the rest is inferred from the germline J gene. The V gene is TRBV6-2 or TRBV6-3, the J gene TRBJ2-7; TRBD2 is a possible D gene (6 bases). The V gene lost 6 bases and the J gene lost 5 bases, with 8 bases spanning the gap. This CDR3 is built from 11 residues. Germline V CDR1 and CDR2: MNHEY, SVGEGT. The part of the CDR3 DNA that was read is TGTGCCAGCAGGGGGGGTAACGAG. As protein: CASRGGNE. The CDR3 in full is CASRGGNEQYF.

As to this clone: The read ends 3 residues before the CDR3 terminus; that terminus is restored from the germline J gene. The rearrangement joins TRBV11-2 to TRBJ2-4, with a tentative D call TRBD1 (5 bases). Germline-derived CDR1 and CDR2 are SGHAT and FQNNGV. The CDR3 length is 12 residues. The CDR3 sequence is CASSFQGHGQYF. The CDR3 DNA, read in part, is TGTGCCAGCAGCTTTCAGGGTCATGGT.

Comment on this clone: The CDR3 extends 3 residues past the end of the read, so its final part is completed from the germline J gene. This chain links TRBV30 with TRBJ2-2, with no clear D. CDR1 and CDR2 (germline): GTSNPN, SVGIG (reference sequence). The V gene lost 4 bases and the J gene lost 7 bases, with 7 bases spanning the gap. The length of the CDR3 is 11 residues. This chain's CDR3 is CAWNRFGELFF. Incomplete CDR3 DNA: TGTGCCTGGAACCGGTTCGGGGAG.

Comments on this clone: The junction shows a germline mismatch at one end, possibly a read error. Read data end 3 residues before the CDR3 end; the end is taken from the germline J gene. Other DNA variants within this sample encode the same CDR3. The chain combines TRBV11-2 with TRBJ1-3, with 7 bases matching TRBD1. Germline V gene sequence: CDR1 SGHAT, CDR2 FQNNGV. CDR3 length: 14 residues. The CDR3 here is CASSLGTAGNTIYF. The covered CDR3 bases are TGTGCCAGCAGCCTTGGGACAGCTGGAAACACG.

Concerning this clone: Read data end 3 residues before the CDR3 end; the end is taken from the germline J gene. The identical CDR3 is also encoded by other nucleotide sequences in the sample. The V call is TRBV20-1, the J call TRBJ2-1, with 14 bases matching TRBD2. This CDR3 region has 14 residues. V lost 6 bases to trimming and J lost 8 bases; unmatched junction nucleotides: 6. The germline gives CDR1 DFQATT, CDR2 SNEGSKA (reference sequence). Incomplete CDR3 DNA: TGCAGTGCCCTGACTAGCGGGAGGGCCGATGAG. It codes for CSALTSGRADE. The complete CDR3 sequence is CSALTSGRADEQFF.

Note on this clone: The DNA ends 3 residues before the CDR3 does, and the rest of the CDR3 is filled in from the germline J gene. This chain joins TRBV2 and TRBJ2-2, with D perhaps matching TRBD2 (5 bases). V dropped 7 bases and J dropped 4 bases, with 16 bases sitting between them. Germline V gene data show CDR1 as SNHLY and CDR2 as FYNNEI. This CDR3 contains 15 residues. CDR3 region: CASTKTRAGTGELFF. The CDR3 bases that were read are TGTGCCAGCACCAAGACGAGGGCTGGCACCGGGGAG.